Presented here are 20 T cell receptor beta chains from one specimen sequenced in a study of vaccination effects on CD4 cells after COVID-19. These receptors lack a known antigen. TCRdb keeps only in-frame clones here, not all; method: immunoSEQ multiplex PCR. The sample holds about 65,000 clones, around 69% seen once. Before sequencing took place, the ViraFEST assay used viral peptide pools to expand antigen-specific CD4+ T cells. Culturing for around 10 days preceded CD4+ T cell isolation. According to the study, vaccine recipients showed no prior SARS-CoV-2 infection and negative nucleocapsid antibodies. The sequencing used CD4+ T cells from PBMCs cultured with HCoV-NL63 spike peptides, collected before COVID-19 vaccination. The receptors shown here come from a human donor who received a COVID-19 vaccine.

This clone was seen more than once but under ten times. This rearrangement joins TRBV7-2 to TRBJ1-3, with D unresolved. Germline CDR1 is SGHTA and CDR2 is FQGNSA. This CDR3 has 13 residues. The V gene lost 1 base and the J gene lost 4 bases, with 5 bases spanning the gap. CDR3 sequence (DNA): TGTGCCAGCAGCTTAGATAGAGGAAACACCATATATTTT. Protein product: CASSLDRGNTIYF.

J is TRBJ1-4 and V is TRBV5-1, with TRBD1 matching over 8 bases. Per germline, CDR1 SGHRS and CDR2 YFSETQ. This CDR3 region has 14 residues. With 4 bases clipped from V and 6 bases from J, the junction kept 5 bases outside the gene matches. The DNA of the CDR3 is TGCGCCAGCAGCCTGACAGGGGAATATGAAAAACTGTTTTTT. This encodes CASSLTGEYEKLFF.

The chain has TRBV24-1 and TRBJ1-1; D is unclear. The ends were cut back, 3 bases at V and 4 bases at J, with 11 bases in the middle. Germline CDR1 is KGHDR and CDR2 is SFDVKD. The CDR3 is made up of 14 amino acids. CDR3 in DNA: TGTGCCACCAGTGATCCAAGATCGGGCACTGAAGCTTTCTTT. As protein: CATSDPRSGTEAFF.

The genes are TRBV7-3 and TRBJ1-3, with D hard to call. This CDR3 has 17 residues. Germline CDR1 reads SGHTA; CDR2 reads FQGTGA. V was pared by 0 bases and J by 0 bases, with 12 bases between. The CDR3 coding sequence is TGTGCCAGCAGCTTAACCGTTCCAGGAAACTCTGGAAACACCATATATTTT. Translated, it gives CASSLTVPGNSGNTIYF.

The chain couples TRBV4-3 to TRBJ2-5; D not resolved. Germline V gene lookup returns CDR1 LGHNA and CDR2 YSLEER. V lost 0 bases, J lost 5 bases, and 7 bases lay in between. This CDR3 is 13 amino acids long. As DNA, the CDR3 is TGCGCCAGCAGCCAAGAGGTCGGGGAGACCCAGTACTTC. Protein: CASSQEVGETQYF.

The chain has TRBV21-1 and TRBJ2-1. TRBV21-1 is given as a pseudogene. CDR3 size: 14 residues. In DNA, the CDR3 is TGTGCCAGCAGGGGGACCGCCCCGCACGGTGAGCAGTTCTTC. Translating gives CASRGTAPHGEQFF.

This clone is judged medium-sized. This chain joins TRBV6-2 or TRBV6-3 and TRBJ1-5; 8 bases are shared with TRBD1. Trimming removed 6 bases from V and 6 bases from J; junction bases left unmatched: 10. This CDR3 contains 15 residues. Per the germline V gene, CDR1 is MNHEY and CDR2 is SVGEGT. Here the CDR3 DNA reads TGTGCCAGCAGCAGGGGGACAGGCACAACTCAGCCCCAGCATTTT. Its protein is CASSRGTGTTQPQHF.

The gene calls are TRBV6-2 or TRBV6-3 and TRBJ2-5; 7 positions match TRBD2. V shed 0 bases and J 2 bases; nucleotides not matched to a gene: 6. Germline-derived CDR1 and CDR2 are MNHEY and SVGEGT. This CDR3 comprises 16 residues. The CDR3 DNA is TGTGCCAGCAGTTACTCGCTAGCGGCGGCTCAAGAGACCCAGTACTTC. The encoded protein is CASSYSLAAAQETQYF.

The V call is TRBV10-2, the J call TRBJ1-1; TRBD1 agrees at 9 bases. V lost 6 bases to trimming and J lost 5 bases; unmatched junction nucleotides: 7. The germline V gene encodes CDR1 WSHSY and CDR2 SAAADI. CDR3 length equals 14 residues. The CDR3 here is CASREQGAGTEAFF. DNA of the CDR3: TGCGCCAGCAGAGAACAGGGGGCAGGAACTGAAGCTTTCTTT.

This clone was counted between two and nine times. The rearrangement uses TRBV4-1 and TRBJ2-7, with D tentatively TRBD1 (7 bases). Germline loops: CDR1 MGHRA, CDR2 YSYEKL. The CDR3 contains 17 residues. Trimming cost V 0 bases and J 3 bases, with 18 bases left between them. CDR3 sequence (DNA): TGCGCCAGCAGCCAAGATTATCAGGCGGGACAGATCTACGAGCAGTACGTC. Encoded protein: CASSQDYQAGQIYEQYV.

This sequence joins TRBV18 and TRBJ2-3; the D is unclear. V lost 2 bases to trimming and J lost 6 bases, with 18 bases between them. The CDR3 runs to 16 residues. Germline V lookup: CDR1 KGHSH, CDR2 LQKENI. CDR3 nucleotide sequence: TGTGCCAGCTCACCAGTCTGGAATTCGAGTCCGGATACGCAGTATTTT. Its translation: CASSPVWNSSPDTQYF.

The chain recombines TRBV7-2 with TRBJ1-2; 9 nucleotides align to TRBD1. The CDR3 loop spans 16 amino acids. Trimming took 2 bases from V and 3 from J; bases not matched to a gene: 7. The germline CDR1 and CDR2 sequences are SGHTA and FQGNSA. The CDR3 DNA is TGTGCCAGCAGCTTACGACGGGACAGGGTAGACTATGGCTACACCTTC. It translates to CASSLRRDRVDYGYTF. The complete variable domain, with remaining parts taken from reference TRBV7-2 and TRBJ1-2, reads GAGVSQSPSNKVTEKGKDVELRCDPISGHTALYWYRQSLGQGLEFLIYFQGNSAPDKSGLPSDRFSAERTGGSVSTLTIQRTQQEDSAVYLCASSLRRDRVDYGYTFGSGTRLTVV.

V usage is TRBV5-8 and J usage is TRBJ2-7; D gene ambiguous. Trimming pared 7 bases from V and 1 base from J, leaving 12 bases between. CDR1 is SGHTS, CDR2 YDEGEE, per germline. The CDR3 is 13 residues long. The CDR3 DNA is TGTGCCAGCGCCTTCTGGATGTCCTACGAGCAGTACGTC. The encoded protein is CASAFWMSYEQYV.

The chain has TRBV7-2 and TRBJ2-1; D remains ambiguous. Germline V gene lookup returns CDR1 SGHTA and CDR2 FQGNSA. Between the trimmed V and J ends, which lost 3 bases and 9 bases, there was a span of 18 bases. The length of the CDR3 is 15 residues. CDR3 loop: CASSLKGNEGREQFF. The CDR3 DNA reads TGTGCCAGCAGCTTGAAAGGTAACGAAGGTCGTGAGCAGTTCTTC. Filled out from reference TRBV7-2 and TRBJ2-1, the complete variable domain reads GAGVSQSPSNKVTEKGKDVELRCDPISGHTALYWYRQSLGQGLEFLIYFQGNSAPDKSGLPSDRFSAERTGGSVSTLTIQRTQQEDSAVYLCASSLKGNEGREQFFGPGTRLTVL.

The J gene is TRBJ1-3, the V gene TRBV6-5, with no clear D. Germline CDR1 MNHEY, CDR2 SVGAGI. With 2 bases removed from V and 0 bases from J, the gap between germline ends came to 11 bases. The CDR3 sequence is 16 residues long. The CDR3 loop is CASSYKDRYSGNTIYF. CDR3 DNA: TGTGCCAGCAGTTACAAAGACCGCTACTCTGGAAACACCATATATTTT.

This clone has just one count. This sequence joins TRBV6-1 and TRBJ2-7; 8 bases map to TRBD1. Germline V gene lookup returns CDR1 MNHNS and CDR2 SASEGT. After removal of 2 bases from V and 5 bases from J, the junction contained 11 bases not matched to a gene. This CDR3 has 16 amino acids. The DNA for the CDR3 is TGTGCCAGCAGTGAATATGGGCAGGGGGCTCTTGACGAGCAGTACGTC. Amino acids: CASSEYGQGALDEQYV.

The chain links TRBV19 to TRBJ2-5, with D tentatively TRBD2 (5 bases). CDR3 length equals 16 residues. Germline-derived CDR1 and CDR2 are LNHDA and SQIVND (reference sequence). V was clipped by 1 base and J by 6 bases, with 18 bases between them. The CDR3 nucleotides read TGTGCCAGTAGTATAGTATTCCGGGAAAACGAAAAGACCCAGTACTTC. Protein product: CASSIVFRENEKTQYF.

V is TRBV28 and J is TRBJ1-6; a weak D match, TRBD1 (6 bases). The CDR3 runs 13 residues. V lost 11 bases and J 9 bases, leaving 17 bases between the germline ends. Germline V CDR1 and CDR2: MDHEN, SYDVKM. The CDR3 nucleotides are TGTGCCGGGGGGACATCGACGGGTTCACCCCTCCACTTT. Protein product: CAGGTSTGSPLHF.

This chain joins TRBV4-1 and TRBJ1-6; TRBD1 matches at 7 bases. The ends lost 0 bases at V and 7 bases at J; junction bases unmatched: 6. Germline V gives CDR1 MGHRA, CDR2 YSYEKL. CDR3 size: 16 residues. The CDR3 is CASSQDRTGDNSPLHF. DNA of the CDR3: TGCGCCAGCAGCCAAGATCGAACAGGGGACAATTCACCCCTCCACTTT.

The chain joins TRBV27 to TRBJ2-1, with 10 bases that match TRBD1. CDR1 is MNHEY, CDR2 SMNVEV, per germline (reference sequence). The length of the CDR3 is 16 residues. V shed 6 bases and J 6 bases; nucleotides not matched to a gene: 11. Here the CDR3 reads CASRIITGQGINEQFF. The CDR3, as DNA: TGTGCCAGCAGAATAATAACGGGACAGGGGATCAATGAGCAGTTCTTC.